A single count supports the clone carrying this TCR beta chain. A much larger clone sits a single nucleotide away, making a read error possible. TCR beta libraries were built from RNA through three nested multiplex PCR rounds using modified ARM-PCR. Input was 0.5 ug total RNA, reverse-transcribed with a C-beta primer. Unique molecular identifiers were not described for the libraries. One entry per CDR3 protein, called by TCRdb with MiXCR from the multiplex PCR reads. The sample carries about 13,000 distinct CDR3 sequences, 66% recorded once. The source of the sample is a study of tumor-infiltrating lymphocytes in glioblastoma multiforme. Germline V gives CDR1 SEHNR, CDR2 FQNEAQ (reference sequence). This CDR3 is 13 amino acids long.

The sequencing sample was made of brain tumor tissue. The chain recombines TRBV7-9 with TRBJ2-3; no definite D call. This TCR derives from a male donor with glioblastoma. The CDR3 loop reads CVSSLLHADTQYF. CDR3 sequence (DNA): TGTGTCAGCAGCTTACTTCATGCAGATACGCAGTATTTT.